The rows below give T cell receptor beta chains drawn from one sample of a study of T cells after yellow fever vaccination. TCRdb redid the calling of the 5' RACE reads with MiXCR, one entry per CDR3 protein. The profile shows roughly 140,000 distinct CDR3 sequences, around 7.7% of them singletons. Sample: CD4+ T cells sorted from PBMCs, taken 5 days after the yellow fever booster vaccination. These receptors were collected from a man younger than 45 who received the YFV17D yellow fever vaccine. CDR3s leave out the opening cysteine and the closing phenylalanine or tryptophan. A D gene is named only where the DNA matches it firmly.

>TRBV5-1|.
ASSLGTLREETQY
>TRBV5-1|TRBD2
ASSLEVGSGGEQF
>TRBV7-9|.
ASSNPGLGKEY
>TRBV29-1|TRBD2
SAGGGRLTGANVLT
>TRBV5-1|.
ASSLGWASEAF
>TRBV29-1|.
SVGGGAFEQY
>TRBV28|TRBD1
ASIYRGRSDYGYT
>TRBV6-1|.
ASTSGRVALDYEQY
>TRBV19|.
ASIGEQF
>TRBV3-1|TRBD1
ASTQDVGTGLSYEQY
>TRBV12-3/TRBV12-4|.
ASSNPPQETQY
>TRBV18|.
ASSPAPWDTQY
>TRBV5-6|TRBD2
ASSSGTRTNEQF
>TRBV7-9|.
ASAFGTARGTEAF
>TRBV29-1|TRBD2
SALGLAGMGETQY